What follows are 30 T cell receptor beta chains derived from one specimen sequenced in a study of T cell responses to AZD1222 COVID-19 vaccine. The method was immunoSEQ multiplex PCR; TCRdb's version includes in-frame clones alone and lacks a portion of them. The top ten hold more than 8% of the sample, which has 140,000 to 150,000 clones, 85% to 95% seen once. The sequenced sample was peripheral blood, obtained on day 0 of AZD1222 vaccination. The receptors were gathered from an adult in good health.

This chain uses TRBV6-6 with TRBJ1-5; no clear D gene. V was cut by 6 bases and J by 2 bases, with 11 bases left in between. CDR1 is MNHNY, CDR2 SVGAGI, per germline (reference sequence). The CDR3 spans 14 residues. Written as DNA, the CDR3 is TGTGCCAGCAGCCAAAATTTGGGCAATCAGCCCCAGCATTTT. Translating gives CASSQNLGNQPQHF.

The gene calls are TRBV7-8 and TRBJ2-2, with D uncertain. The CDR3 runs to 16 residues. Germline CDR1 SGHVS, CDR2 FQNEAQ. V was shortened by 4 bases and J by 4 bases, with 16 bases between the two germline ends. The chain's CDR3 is CASSSRRAVSTGELFF. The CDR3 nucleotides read TGTGCCAGCAGCTCCCGGAGAGCAGTTAGCACCGGGGAGCTGTTTTTT. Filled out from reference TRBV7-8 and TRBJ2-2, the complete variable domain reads GAGVSQSPRYKVAKRGQDVALRCDPISGHVSLFWYQQALGQGPEFLTYFQNEAQLDKSGLPSDRFFAERPEGSVSTLKIQRTQQEDSAVYLCASSSRRAVSTGELFFGEGSRLTVL.

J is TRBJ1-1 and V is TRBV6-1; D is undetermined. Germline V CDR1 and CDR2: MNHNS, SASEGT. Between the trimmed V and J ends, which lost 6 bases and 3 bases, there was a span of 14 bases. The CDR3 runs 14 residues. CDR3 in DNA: TGTGCCAGCAGCGGTACTGGGAGGGACACTGAAGCTTTCTTT. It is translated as CASSGTGRDTEAFF.

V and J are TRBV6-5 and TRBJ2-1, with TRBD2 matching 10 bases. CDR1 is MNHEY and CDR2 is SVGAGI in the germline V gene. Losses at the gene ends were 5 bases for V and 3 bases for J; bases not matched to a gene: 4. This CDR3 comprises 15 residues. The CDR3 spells CASSLAGAHYNEQFF. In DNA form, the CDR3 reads TGTGCCAGCAGTCTAGCGGGGGCCCACTACAATGAGCAGTTCTTC.

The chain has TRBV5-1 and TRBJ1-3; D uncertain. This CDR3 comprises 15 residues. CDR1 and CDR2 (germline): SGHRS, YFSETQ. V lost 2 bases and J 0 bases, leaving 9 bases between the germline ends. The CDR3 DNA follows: TGCGCCAGCAGCTTAGCCGGGGACTCTGGAAACACCATATATTTT. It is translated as CASSLAGDSGNTIYF.

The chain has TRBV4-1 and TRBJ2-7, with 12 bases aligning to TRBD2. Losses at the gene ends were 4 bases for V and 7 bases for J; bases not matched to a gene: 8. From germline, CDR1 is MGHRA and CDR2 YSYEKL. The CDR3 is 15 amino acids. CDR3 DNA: TGCGCCAGCAGCCTGCTAGCGGGGGGGCTAAATGAGCAGTACTTC. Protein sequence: CASSLLAGGLNEQYF.

The CDR3 reads CASGRLNTEAFF. The CDR3 DNA is TGTGCCTCGGGACGGTTGAACACTGAAGCTTTCTTT. This sequence joins TRBV28 and TRBJ1-1; perhaps TRBD1 as D (5 bases). The CDR3 is 12 residues long. Germline CDR1 MDHEN, CDR2 SYDVKM. Deletions cut 11 bases from V and 0 bases from J, with 10 bases between.

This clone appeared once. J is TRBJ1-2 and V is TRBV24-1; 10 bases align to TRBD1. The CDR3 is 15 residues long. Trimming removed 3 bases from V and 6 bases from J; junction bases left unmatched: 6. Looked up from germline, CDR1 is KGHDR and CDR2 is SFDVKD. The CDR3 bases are TGTGCCACCAGTGATGCCGGGACAGGGGTGCATGGCTACACCTTC. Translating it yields CATSDAGTGVHGYTF.

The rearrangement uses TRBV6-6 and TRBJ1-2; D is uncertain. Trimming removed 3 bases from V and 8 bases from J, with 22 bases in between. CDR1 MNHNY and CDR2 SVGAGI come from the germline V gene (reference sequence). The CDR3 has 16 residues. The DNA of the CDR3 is TGTGCCAGCAGTTATCGGTCCCTTTTCAACTCTCGGGGCTACACCTTC. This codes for CASSYRSLFNSRGYTF.

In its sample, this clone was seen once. The CDR3 DNA is TGTGCCATCAGTTATGACCGTAATCAGCCCCAGCATTTT. Translation gives CAISYDRNQPQHF. V and J are TRBV10-3 and TRBJ1-5; D is unclear. Germline V gene sequence: CDR1 ENHRY, CDR2 SYGVKD. This CDR3 is 13 amino acids long. V dropped 5 bases and J dropped 4 bases, with 9 bases sitting between them.

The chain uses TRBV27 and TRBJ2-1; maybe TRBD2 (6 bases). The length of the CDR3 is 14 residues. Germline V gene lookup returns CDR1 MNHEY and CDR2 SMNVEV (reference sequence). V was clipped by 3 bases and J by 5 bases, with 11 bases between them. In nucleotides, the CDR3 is TGTGCCAGCAGTTTTGTGGGGGAGGACAATGAGCAGTTCTTC. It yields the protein CASSFVGEDNEQFF.

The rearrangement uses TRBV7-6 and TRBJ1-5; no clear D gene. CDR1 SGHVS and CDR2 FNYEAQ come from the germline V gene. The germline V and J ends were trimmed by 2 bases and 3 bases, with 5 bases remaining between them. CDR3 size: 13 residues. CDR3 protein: CASSLTLNQPQHF. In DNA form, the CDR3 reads TGTGCCAGCAGCTTAACACTCAATCAGCCCCAGCATTTT.

CDR3 sequence (DNA): TGTGCCAGCAGAGGGACCAACCCGGCTAACTATGGCTACACCTTC. Its protein product is CASRGTNPANYGYTF. V usage is TRBV6-5 and J usage is TRBJ1-2, with a weak D call TRBD1 (5 bases). V shed 6 bases and J shed 0 bases, with 14 bases lying between them. CDR3 length equals 15 residues. The germline CDR1 and CDR2 sequences are MNHEY and SVGAGI.

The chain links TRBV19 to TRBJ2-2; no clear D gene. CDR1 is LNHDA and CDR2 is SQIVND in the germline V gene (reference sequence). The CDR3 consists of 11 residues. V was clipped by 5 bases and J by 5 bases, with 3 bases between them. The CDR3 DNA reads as TGTGCCAGTAGTTTAACCGGGGAGCTGTTTTTT. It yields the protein CASSLTGELFF.

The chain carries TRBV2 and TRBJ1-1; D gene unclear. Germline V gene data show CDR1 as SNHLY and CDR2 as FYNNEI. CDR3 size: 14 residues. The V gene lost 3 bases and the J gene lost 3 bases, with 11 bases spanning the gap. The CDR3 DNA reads TGTGCCAGCAGTGATAGGATCGGGGACACTGAAGCTTTCTTT. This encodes CASSDRIGDTEAFF.

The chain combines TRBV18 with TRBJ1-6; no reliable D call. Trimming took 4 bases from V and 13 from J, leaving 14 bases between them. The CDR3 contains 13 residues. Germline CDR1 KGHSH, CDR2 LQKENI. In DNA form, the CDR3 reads TGTGCCAGCTCACGAGAACTATCTTACCCCCTCCACTTT. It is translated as CASSRELSYPLHF.

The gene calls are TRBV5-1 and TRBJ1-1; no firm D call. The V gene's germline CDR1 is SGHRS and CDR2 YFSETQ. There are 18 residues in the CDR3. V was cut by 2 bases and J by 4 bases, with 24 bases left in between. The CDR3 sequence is CASSLGSGKAAPVTEAFF. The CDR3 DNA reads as TGCGCCAGCAGCTTAGGAAGCGGGAAGGCCGCCCCCGTCACTGAAGCTTTCTTT. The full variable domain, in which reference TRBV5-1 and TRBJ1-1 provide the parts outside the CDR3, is KAGVTQTPRYLIKTRGQQVTLSCSPISGHRSVSWYQQTPGQGLQFLFEYFSETQRNKGNFPGRFSGRQFSNSRSEMNVSTLELGDSALYLCASSLGSGKAAPVTEAFFGQGTRLTVV.

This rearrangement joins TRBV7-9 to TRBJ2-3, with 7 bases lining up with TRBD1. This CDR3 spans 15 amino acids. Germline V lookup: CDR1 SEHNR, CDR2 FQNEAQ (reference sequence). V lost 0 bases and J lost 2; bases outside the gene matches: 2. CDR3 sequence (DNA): TGTGCCAGCAGCTTAGCAGGGGGCGACACAGATACGCAGTATTTT. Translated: CASSLAGGDTDTQYF.

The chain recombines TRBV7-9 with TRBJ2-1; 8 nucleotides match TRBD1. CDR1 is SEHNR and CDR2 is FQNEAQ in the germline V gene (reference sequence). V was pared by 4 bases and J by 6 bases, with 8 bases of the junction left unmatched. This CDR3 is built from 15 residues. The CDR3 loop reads CASSSGQGRGNEQFF. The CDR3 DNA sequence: TGTGCCAGCAGCTCCGGACAGGGAAGAGGCAATGAGCAGTTCTTC. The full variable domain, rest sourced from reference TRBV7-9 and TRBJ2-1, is DTGVSQNPRHKITKRGQNVTFRCDPISEHNRLYWYRQTLGQGPEFLTYFQNEAQLEKSRLLSDRFSAERPKGSFSTLEIQRTEQGDSAMYLCASSSGQGRGNEQFFGPGTRLTVL.

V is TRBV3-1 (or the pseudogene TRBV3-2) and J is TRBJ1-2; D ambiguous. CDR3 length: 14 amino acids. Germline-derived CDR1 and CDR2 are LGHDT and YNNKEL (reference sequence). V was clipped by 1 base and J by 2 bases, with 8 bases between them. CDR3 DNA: TGTGCCAGCAGCCAAGGGATTTCCAACTATGGCTACACCTTC. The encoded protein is CASSQGISNYGYTF.

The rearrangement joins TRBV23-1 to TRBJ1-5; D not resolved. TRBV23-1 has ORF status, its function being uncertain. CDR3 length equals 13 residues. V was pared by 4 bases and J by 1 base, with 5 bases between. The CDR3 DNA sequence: TGCGCCAGCAGTCGTTGGAGCAATCAGCCCCAGCATTTT. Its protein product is CASSRWSNQPQHF.

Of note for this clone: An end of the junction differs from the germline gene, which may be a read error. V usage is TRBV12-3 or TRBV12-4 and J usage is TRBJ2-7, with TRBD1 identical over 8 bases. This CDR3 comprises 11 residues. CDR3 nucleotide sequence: TGTGCCAGCAGCCCCGGGACAGGCAAAAACTTC. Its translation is CASSPGTGKNF.

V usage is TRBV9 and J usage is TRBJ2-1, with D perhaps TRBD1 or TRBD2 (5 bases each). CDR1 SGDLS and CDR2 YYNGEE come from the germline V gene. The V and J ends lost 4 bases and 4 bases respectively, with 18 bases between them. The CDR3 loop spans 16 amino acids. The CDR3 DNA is TGTGCCAGCAGCCCTACCGGGACGGTTACATACAATGAGCAGTTCTTC. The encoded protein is CASSPTGTVTYNEQFF.

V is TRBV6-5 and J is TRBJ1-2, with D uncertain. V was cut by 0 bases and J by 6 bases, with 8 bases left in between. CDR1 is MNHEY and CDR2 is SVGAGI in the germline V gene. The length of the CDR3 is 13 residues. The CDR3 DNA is TGTGCCAGCAGTTACTCGAGTTTTAATGGCTACACCTTC. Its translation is CASSYSSFNGYTF.

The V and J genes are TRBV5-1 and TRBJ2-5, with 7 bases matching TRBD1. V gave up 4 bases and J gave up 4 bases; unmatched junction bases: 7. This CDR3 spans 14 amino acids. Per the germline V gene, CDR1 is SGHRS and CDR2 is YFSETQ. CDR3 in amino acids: CASSLRTGPETQYF. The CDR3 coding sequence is TGCGCCAGCAGCCTTAGGACAGGACCAGAGACCCAGTACTTC.

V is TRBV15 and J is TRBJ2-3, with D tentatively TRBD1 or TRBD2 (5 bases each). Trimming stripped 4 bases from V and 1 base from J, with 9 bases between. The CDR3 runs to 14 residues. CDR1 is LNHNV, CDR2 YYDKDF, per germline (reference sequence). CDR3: CATSKRDGTDTQYF. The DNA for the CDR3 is TGTGCCACCAGCAAACGGGACGGCACAGATACGCAGTATTTT.

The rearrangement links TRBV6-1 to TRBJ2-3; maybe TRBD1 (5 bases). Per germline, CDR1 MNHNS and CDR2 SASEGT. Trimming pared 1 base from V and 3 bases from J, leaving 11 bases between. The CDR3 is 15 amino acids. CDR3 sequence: CASSEEAGWTDTQYF. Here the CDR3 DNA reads TGTGCCAGCAGTGAAGAGGCAGGGTGGACAGATACGCAGTATTTT.

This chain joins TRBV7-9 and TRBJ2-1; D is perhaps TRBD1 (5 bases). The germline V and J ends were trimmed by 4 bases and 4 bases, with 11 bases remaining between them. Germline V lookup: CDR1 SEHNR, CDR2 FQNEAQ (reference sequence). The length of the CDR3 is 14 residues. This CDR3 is CASSSDSRYNEQFF. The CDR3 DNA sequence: TGTGCCAGCAGCTCCGACAGCCGATACAATGAGCAGTTCTTC.

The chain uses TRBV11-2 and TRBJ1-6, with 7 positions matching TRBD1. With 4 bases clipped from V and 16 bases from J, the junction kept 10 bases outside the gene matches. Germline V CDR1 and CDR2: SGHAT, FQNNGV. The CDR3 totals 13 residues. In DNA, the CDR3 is TGTGCCAGCAGCTCTCTGAAGGACAGGCAACTCCACTTT. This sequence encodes CASSSLKDRQLHF.

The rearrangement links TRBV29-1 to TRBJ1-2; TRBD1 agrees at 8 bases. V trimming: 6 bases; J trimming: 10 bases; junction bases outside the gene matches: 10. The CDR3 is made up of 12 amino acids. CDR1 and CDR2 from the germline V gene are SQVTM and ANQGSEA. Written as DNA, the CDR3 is TGCAGCGTAGACGCCCTGACAGGGGTCTACACCTTC. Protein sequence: CSVDALTGVYTF. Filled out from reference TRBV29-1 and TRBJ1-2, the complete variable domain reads SAVISQKPSRDICQRGTSLTIQCQVDSQVTMMFWYRQQPGQSLTLIATANQGSEATYESGFVIDKFPISRPNLTFSTLTVSNMSPEDSSIYLCSVDALTGVYTFGSGTRLTVV.